What follows are 19 T cell receptor beta chains derived from one specimen sequenced in a study of low-dose radiotherapy and immunotherapy resistance in tumors. Gene-specific TRAV and TRBV primers were used for first-strand cDNA, covering alpha and beta chains. It was with a constant-region primer and a V-primer adapter that TCRs were amplified over 20 PCR cycles. TCRdb re-called the reads through MiXCR, storing one row per CDR3 protein. Among 65,000 to 90,000 distinct CDR3 sequences listed, approximately 20% were seen once. The time point here: before trial treatment. The sample consisted of PBMCs, taken before treatment. The origin of the receptors is a male donor with prostate cancer.

This clonotype was detected many times. The chain combines TRBV3-1 with TRBJ2-1; perhaps TRBD1 as D (5 bases). V lost 4 bases and J 9 bases, leaving 7 bases between the germline ends. The CDR3 length is 11 residues. Germline V gene lookup returns CDR1 LGHDT and CDR2 YNNKEL (reference sequence). CDR3 loop: CASSRTGEQFF. The CDR3 DNA reads TGTGCCAGCAGCCGTACAGGTGAGCAGTTCTTC.

This clonotype has a count of ten or more. The V gene is TRBV7-2, the J gene TRBJ1-1; tentative D call: TRBD1 (5 bases). Per germline, CDR1 SGHTA and CDR2 FQGNSA. The CDR3 totals 17 residues. Trimming took off 4 bases at V and 0 bases at J, with 18 bases between the two ends. CDR3 DNA: TGTGCCAGCAGCTCCTTCGGGGGATGGGGGATGAACACTGAAGCTTTCTTT. Amino acids: CASSSFGGWGMNTEAFF.

This clonotype was counted many times. The chain joins TRBV29-1 to TRBJ2-5; D possibly corresponds to TRBD2 (6 bases). CDR3 length: 12 residues. Per germline, CDR1 SQVTM and CDR2 ANQGSEA. The V gene lost 4 bases and the J gene lost 4 bases, with 10 bases spanning the gap. CDR3 nucleotides: TGCAGCGTTGCCGGGGGAGGAGAGACCCAGTACTTC. Encoded protein: CSVAGGGETQYF.

Of note for this clonotype: A far larger clone differs by one base, so this is likely a read error. The chain employs TRBV4-2 and TRBJ2-7; the match to TRBD2 covers 9 bases. Germline V gives CDR1 LGHNA, CDR2 YNFKEQ. The CDR3 has 17 amino acids. The J segment lost 7 bases and the V segment lost 1 base, leaving 14 bases of the junction unmatched. This CDR3 reads CASSQATGLAMGNEQYF. CDR3 nucleotide sequence: TGTGCCAGCAGCCAAGCCACGGGACTAGCTATGGGCAATGAGCAGTACTTC.

This clonotype was picked up many times. The gene calls are TRBV6-1 and TRBJ1-1; D is uncertain. The germline V and J ends were trimmed by 8 bases and 2 bases, with 15 bases remaining between them. Germline CDR1 and CDR2: MNHNS and SASEGT. The CDR3 is made up of 14 amino acids. Written as DNA, the CDR3 is TGTGCCAGCCGGCGACCGTGGTCTAACACTGAAGCTTTCTTT. Its translation: CASRRPWSNTEAFF.

This chain uses TRBV6-5 with TRBJ1-1; D is unclear. The CDR3 runs 13 residues. Germline values: CDR1 MNHEY, CDR2 SVGAGI. V was clipped by 2 bases and J by 6 bases, with 10 bases between them. The CDR3 spells CASSYTISSEAFF. Written as DNA, the CDR3 is TGTGCCAGCAGTTACACTATAAGTTCTGAAGCTTTCTTT.

This clonotype was seen many times. The rearrangement uses TRBV5-1 and TRBJ2-7, with 10 bases identical to TRBD1. J was trimmed by 4 bases and V by 4 bases; bases with no gene match: 8. The CDR3 runs 15 residues. Looked up from germline, CDR1 is SGHRS and CDR2 is YFSETQ. In nucleotides, the CDR3 is TGCGCCAGCAGCCGTGACAGGGGGCGAAGTTACGAGCAGTACTTC. The encoded protein is CASSRDRGRSYEQYF.

Ten or more counts support this clonotype. The chain has TRBV4-3 and TRBJ2-7; no reliable D call. V was pared by 4 bases and J by 3 bases, with 10 bases between. There are 13 residues in the CDR3. Germline-derived CDR1 and CDR2 are LGHNA and YSLEER. DNA of the CDR3: TGCGCCAGCAGCCCGTACATGGACTACGAGCAGTACTTC. The encoded protein is CASSPYMDYEQYF.

This clonotype was recorded many times. The chain links TRBV7-6 to TRBJ1-1; 7 nucleotides align to TRBD1. V lost 8 bases, J lost 1 base, and 7 bases stayed unmatched. The CDR3 runs to 14 residues. The germline gives CDR1 SGHVS, CDR2 FNYEAQ. The CDR3 sequence: CASGAGTENTEAFF. The CDR3 DNA reads as TGTGCCAGCGGCGCCGGGACAGAGAACACTGAAGCTTTCTTT.

This clonotype was seen many times. This chain links TRBV7-9 with TRBJ1-2; D unclear. V dropped 3 bases and J dropped 2 bases, with 16 bases sitting between them. In germline, CDR1 is SEHNR, CDR2 FQNEAQ (reference sequence). The CDR3 has 16 residues. CDR3 residues: CASSLGTGDPNYGYTF. CDR3 nucleotide sequence: TGTGCCAGCAGCTTGGGTACGGGAGACCCGAACTATGGCTACACCTTC. Supplemented by reference TRBV7-9 and TRBJ1-2, the full variable domain reads DTGVSQNPRHKITKRGQNVTFRCDPISEHNRLYWYRQTLGQGPEFLTYFQNEAQLEKSRLLSDRFSAERPKGSFSTLEIQRTEQGDSAMYLCASSLGTGDPNYGYTFGSGTRLTVV.

This clonotype was seen ten or more times. The chain links TRBV28 to TRBJ2-3; possibly TRBD2 for D (6 bases). Germline CDR1 is MDHEN and CDR2 is SYDVKM. The ends were cut back, 10 bases at V and 0 bases at J, with 17 bases in the middle. The CDR3 is 15 residues long. CDR3 DNA sequence: TGTGCCATTCAAAGCCGCGGGACTAGCACAGATACGCAGTATTTT. It yields the protein CAIQSRGTSTDTQYF. The variable domain in full, completed from reference TRBV28 and TRBJ2-3, reads DVKVTQSSRYLVKRTGEKVFLECVQDMDHENMFWYRQDPGLGLRLIYFSYDVKMKEKGDIPEGYSVSREKKERFSLILESASTNQTSMYLCAIQSRGTSTDTQYFGPGTRLTVL.

This clonotype was recorded many times. The V gene is TRBV7-9, the J gene TRBJ2-7, with TRBD1 identical over 9 bases. The CDR3 covers 12 residues. Trimming cost V 5 bases and J 6 bases; bases outside gene matches: 2. Per the germline V gene, CDR1 is SEHNR and CDR2 is FQNEAQ (reference sequence). The CDR3 DNA follows: TGTGCCAGCAGCCCGGGACAGGGCGAGCAGTACTTC. Encoded protein: CASSPGQGEQYF.

This clonotype came up many times. The chain links TRBV6-2 or TRBV6-3 to TRBJ2-3; unclear D gene. V was cut by 2 bases and J by 5 bases, with 2 bases left in between. This CDR3 spans 11 amino acids. CDR1 is MNHEY and CDR2 is SVGEGT in the germline V gene. The CDR3 protein is CASSYKDTQYF. The CDR3 DNA sequence: TGTGCCAGCAGTTACAAAGATACGCAGTATTTT.

The V gene is TRBV27, the J gene TRBJ2-1; D is perhaps TRBD1 (6 bases). The germline V gene encodes CDR1 MNHEY and CDR2 SMNVEV (reference sequence). The CDR3 is 13 residues long. V was shortened by 6 bases and J by 7 bases, with 13 bases between the two germline ends. The CDR3 spells CASRKQGQNEQFF. The CDR3 DNA reads as TGTGCCAGCAGAAAGCAGGGGCAAAATGAGCAGTTCTTC.

This clonotype occurred many times. The chain has TRBV4-1 and TRBJ1-6; a weak D match, TRBD1 (5 bases). The CDR3 covers 17 residues. Trimming removed 0 bases from V and 6 bases from J, with 15 bases in between. The germline V gene has CDR1 MGHRA and CDR2 YSYEKL. CDR3 in amino acids: CASSQDAGDGTNSPLHF. The CDR3, as DNA: TGCGCCAGCAGCCAAGATGCGGGGGACGGTACTAATTCACCCCTCCACTTT.

This clonotype was recorded many times. The chain has TRBV7-3 and TRBJ2-3; 7 bases align to TRBD1. The CDR3 spans 15 residues. Germline-derived CDR1 and CDR2 are SGHTA and FQGTGA. V shed 5 bases, J shed 6 bases, and the junction held 11 bases outside the gene matches. Here the CDR3 DNA reads TGTGCCAGCAGCCTCAGGGGGACCCGACCGGATACGCAGTATTTT. This translates into CASSLRGTRPDTQYF. Using reference TRBV7-3 and TRBJ2-3 for the parts outside the CDR3, the full variable domain is GAGVSQTPSNKVTEKGKYVELRCDPISGHTALYWYRQSLGQGPEFLIYFQGTGAADDSGLPNDRFFAVRPEGSVSTLKIQRTERGDSAVYLCASSLRGTRPDTQYFGPGTRLTVL.

In its sample, this clonotype was seen many times. This sequence joins TRBV6-5 and TRBJ2-1; the D gene is possibly TRBD1 (5 bases). V was cut by 0 bases and J by 12 bases, with 15 bases left in between. This CDR3 has 14 amino acids. Germline CDR1 reads MNHEY; CDR2 reads SVGAGI. CDR3 coding DNA: TGTGCCAGCAGTTACTCGAATGCCGCCCAGGGGCAGTTCTTC. Encoded protein: CASSYSNAAQGQFF.

At least ten counts were recorded for this clonotype. The chain combines TRBV20-1 with TRBJ2-7; 10 positions match TRBD1. The CDR3 covers 15 residues. The V segment lost 5 bases and the J segment 2 bases; nucleotides outside the gene matches: 9. Germline V lookup: CDR1 DFQATT, CDR2 SNEGSKA (reference sequence). CDR3 amino acids: CSARPGTGDTYEQYF. In DNA form, the CDR3 reads TGCAGTGCTCGCCCCGGGACAGGGGATACCTACGAGCAGTACTTC.

The chain is built from TRBV6-2 or TRBV6-3 and TRBJ2-3, with D hard to call. The CDR3 runs 12 residues. The V gene's germline CDR1 is MNHEY and CDR2 SVGEGT. With 3 bases removed from V and 7 bases from J, the gap between germline ends came to 8 bases. The CDR3 DNA reads as TGTGCCAGCAGTTATAAATCTAATACGCAGTATTTT. As protein: CASSYKSNTQYF.